The clone carrying this T cell receptor (beta chain) was observed at least ten times. The antigen is unknown. This entry is derived from a study of CD8+CD57+ T cells in acquired aplastic anemia. Across the study: Each DNA sample taken from sorted CD4+ and CD8+ cells came to about 3.2 ug on average.

For CDR3 and TCR beta VDJ profiling, genomic DNA was the template used. TCRdb redid the calling of the reads with MiXCR, one entry per CDR3 protein. The table includes roughly 160,000 distinct CDR3 sequences, around 48% detected once. Flow cytometry had shown expanded CD8+CD57+ cells in the patients chosen for sequencing. Severe acquired aplastic anemia was diagnosed in all patients. Blood came from patients not yet given any therapy. V gave up 2 bases and J gave up 1 base; unmatched junction bases: 4. Per germline, CDR1 SGHVS and CDR2 FQNEAQ. The CDR3 length is 17 residues. Findings and limits, study-wide: Patients and controls had in common 25 to 30 CD8+ CDR3 sequences.

The specimen was sorted CD4+, CD8+, or CD8+CD57+ T cells (not recorded which) from PBMCs. V is TRBV7-8 and J is TRBJ2-2; TRBD2 matches at 10 bases. This TCR came from a human donor with aplastic anemia. CDR3 sequence: CASSLWASGRNTGELFF. CDR3 in DNA: TGTGCCAGCAGCTTATGGGCTAGCGGGAGGAACACCGGGGAGCTGTTTTTT.